The 32 T cell receptor beta chains given below trace back to one sample, sequenced in a study of T cell responses to AZD1222 COVID-19 vaccine (dated by TCRdb to the early 2020s). This specimen's time point label, per the study, means: about 28 days (+/-7) after the second vaccine dose. Library method: the immunoSEQ multiplex PCR assay. TCRdb obtained this table from immuneACCESS and retained in-frame rearrangements with V and J assigned. These tables miss some clones; where compared with another copy, unresolved V genes account for less than half of the shortfall, and the remainder is unexplained. The sample table lists more than 120,000 clones, about nine tenths of them with a count of one. The ten largest clones capture under 2% of the sample. The sample here was peripheral blood, taken 28 days after the second AZD1222 dose. All receptors come from an adult who received the AZD1222 COVID-19 vaccine.

The J gene is TRBJ1-6, the V gene TRBV7-2; D remains ambiguous. The CDR3 is made up of 12 amino acids. Trimming left V 3 bases short and J 5 bases short, with 2 bases between. The germline gives CDR1 SGHTA, CDR2 FQGNSA. The CDR3 sequence: CASSLNNSPLHF. The CDR3 coding sequence is TGTGCCAGCAGCTTGAATAATTCACCCCTCCACTTT.

The chain joins TRBV7-9 to TRBJ2-2, with 9 bases matching TRBD2. The CDR3 is 18 amino acids. The germline CDR1 and CDR2 sequences are SEHNR and FQNEAQ (reference sequence). V gave up 4 bases and J gave up 4 bases; unmatched junction bases: 13. The CDR3 DNA reads TGTGCCAGCAGCTCCGGCGCGGGTAGCGGGAGTCTCACCGGGGAGCTGTTTTTT. Its translation: CASSSGAGSGSLTGELFF. The variable domain in full, with the rest retrieved from reference TRBV7-9 and TRBJ2-2, is DTGVSQNPRHKITKRGQNVTFRCDPISEHNRLYWYRQTLGQGPEFLTYFQNEAQLEKSRLLSDRFSAERPKGSFSTLEIQRTEQGDSAMYLCASSSGAGSGSLTGELFFGEGSRLTVL.

The CDR3 nucleotides read TGCGCCAGCAGCCAAGATATTGGGACCGTCGAGCAGTACTTC. Translation gives CASSQDIGTVEQYF. The chain recombines TRBV4-3 with TRBJ2-7, with D possibly called TRBD1 or TRBD2 (5 bases each). This CDR3 has 14 amino acids. In germline, CDR1 is LGHNA, CDR2 YSLEER. V shed 0 bases and J shed 6 bases, with 12 bases lying between them.

This chain uses TRBV6-1 with TRBJ1-4; D is unclear. Per the germline V gene, CDR1 is MNHNS and CDR2 is SASEGT. V was clipped by 2 bases and J by 8 bases, with 12 bases between them. CDR3 length: 14 residues. CDR3 sequence (DNA): TGTGCCAGCAGTGAATCGGGTCGACGGGAAAAACTGTTTTTT. The encoded protein is CASSESGRREKLFF.

The count of this clone is one. This chain links TRBV5-4 with TRBJ1-2; a weak D match, TRBD1 (5 bases). This CDR3 region has 18 residues. Germline CDR1 SGHNT, CDR2 YYREEE (reference sequence). V was clipped by 1 base and J by 5 bases, with 24 bases between them. CDR3 bases: TGTGCCAGCAGCTTGAGATCAGGCAGGGATCATTTTGGTTATGGCTACACCTTC. This encodes CASSLRSGRDHFGYGYTF. Using reference TRBV5-4 and TRBJ1-2 for the parts outside the CDR3, the full variable domain is ETGVTQSPTHLIKTRGQQVTLRCSSQSGHNTVSWYQQALGQGPQFIFQYYREEENGRGNFPPRFSGLQFPNYSSELNVNALELDDSALYLCASSLRSGRDHFGYGYTFGSGTRLTVV.

This chain joins TRBV19 and TRBJ2-1; 7 bases match TRBD1. The CDR3 loop spans 12 amino acids. CDR1 and CDR2 from the germline V gene are LNHDA and SQIVND (reference sequence). After removal of 10 bases from V and 9 bases from J, the junction contained 9 bases not matched to a gene. In DNA, the CDR3 is TGTGCCACTAGGGACAGTTTTTTTGAGCAGTTCTTC. Encoded protein: CATRDSFFEQFF.

V gene TRBV28 combines with J gene TRBJ1-1, with no clear D. The CDR3 covers 15 residues. Trimming removed 2 bases from V and 1 base from J, with 11 bases in between. Germline V gives CDR1 MDHEN, CDR2 SYDVKM. This chain's CDR3 is CASSLHPPQNTEAFF. The CDR3 DNA reads as TGTGCCAGCAGTTTACACCCCCCCCAGAACACTGAAGCTTTCTTT.

Only one count was recorded for this clone. The chain couples TRBV4-3 to TRBJ1-2; 8 bases are shared with TRBD1. In germline, CDR1 is LGHNA, CDR2 YSLEER. The CDR3 totals 12 residues. Unmatched junction bases numbered 1, after V lost 8 bases and J lost 2 bases. CDR3 residues: CASGDRNYGYTF. Written as DNA, the CDR3 is TGCGCCAGCGGGGACAGGAACTATGGCTACACCTTC.

The rearrangement links TRBV5-6 to TRBJ2-1, with D perhaps given as TRBD1 or TRBD2 (6 bases each). The length of the CDR3 is 14 residues. Trimming stripped 2 bases from V and 5 bases from J, with 11 bases between. Germline-derived CDR1 and CDR2 are SGHDT and YYEEEE. The CDR3 bases are TGTGCCAGCAGCTTCCGGGGGCCCCACAATGAGCAGTTCTTC. Its translation is CASSFRGPHNEQFF.

V is TRBV19 and J is TRBJ2-5; D gene ambiguous. The CDR3 runs 13 residues. The V end was cut by 5 bases, the J end by 2 bases, with 9 bases between. Germline CDR1 reads LNHDA; CDR2 reads SQIVND (reference sequence). CDR3 in amino acids: CASSWAGQETQYF. The CDR3 coding sequence is TGTGCCAGTAGTTGGGCAGGACAAGAGACCCAGTACTTC.

This chain uses TRBV6-6 with TRBJ2-7; either TRBD1 or TRBD2 may supply D (5 bases each). The CDR3 runs to 15 residues. Between the trimmed V and J ends, which lost 6 bases and 1 base, there was a span of 16 bases. The germline CDR1 and CDR2 sequences are MNHNY and SVGAGI (reference sequence). As DNA, the CDR3 is TGTGCCAGCAGGGCCAGGGACGGGGTATCCTACGAGCAGTACGTC. This encodes CASRARDGVSYEQYV.

The chain has TRBV6-5 and TRBJ2-1, with TRBD2 as a possible D gene (5 bases). CDR1 MNHEY and CDR2 SVGAGI come from the germline V gene. V lost 4 bases, J lost 7 bases, and 8 bases lay in between. CDR3 length equals 12 residues. This chain's CDR3 is CASSFTRNEQFF. The CDR3 DNA is TGTGCCAGCAGTTTTACTAGGAATGAGCAGTTCTTC.

The chain combines TRBV7-3 with TRBJ2-3; a weak D match, TRBD2 (5 bases). Germline V CDR1 and CDR2: SGHTA, FQGTGA. V lost 0 bases and J 2 bases, leaving 6 bases between the germline ends. The CDR3 totals 14 residues. The CDR3 region has the DNA TGTGCCAGCAGCTTAACTAGCGCCACAGATACGCAGTATTTT. It is translated as CASSLTSATDTQYF. Drawing the rest from reference TRBV7-3 and TRBJ2-3, the complete variable domain is GAGVSQTPSNKVTEKGKYVELRCDPISGHTALYWYRQSLGQGPEFLIYFQGTGAADDSGLPNDRFFAVRPEGSVSTLKIQRTERGDSAVYLCASSLTSATDTQYFGPGTRLTVL.

The V and J genes are TRBV3-1 (or the pseudogene TRBV3-2) and TRBJ2-2, with 11 bases identical to TRBD2. The CDR3 has 15 residues. Germline-derived CDR1 and CDR2 are LGHDT and YNNKEL (reference sequence). V was clipped by 4 bases and J by 4 bases; unmatched bases: 2. CDR3 coding DNA: TGTGCCAGCAGCCCTAGCGGGAGGAGCACCGGGGAGCTGTTTTTT. Translation: CASSPSGRSTGELFF.

The chain recombines TRBV18 with TRBJ1-2; D unclear. The CDR3 runs to 12 residues. V was cut by 5 bases and J by 3 bases, with 7 bases left in between. CDR1 and CDR2 from the germline V gene are KGHSH and LQKENI. CDR3 residues: CASSARDYGYTF. The CDR3 DNA reads TGTGCCAGCTCAGCGAGAGACTATGGCTACACCTTC.

The chain links TRBV21-1 to TRBJ2-1. TRBV21-1 is described as a pseudogene. The CDR3 length is 17 residues. CDR3 in DNA: TGTGCCAGCAGCAAGTCACGGGCGGAGACTGCCGGAAATGAGCAGTTCTTC. Protein product: CASSKSRAETAGNEQFF.

The gene calls are TRBV6-1 and TRBJ1-1; 7 bases agree with TRBD1. The germline gives CDR1 MNHNS, CDR2 SASEGT. V shed 3 bases, J shed 8 bases, and the junction held 3 bases outside the gene matches. The CDR3 totals 12 residues. The CDR3 nucleotides read TGTGCCAGCAGTGAGCCGGACAGGGAAGCTTTCTTT. This gives the protein CASSEPDREAFF.

The J gene is TRBJ1-3, the V gene TRBV19; no clear D gene. Germline assignment: CDR1 LNHDA and CDR2 SQIVND (reference sequence). CDR3 length: 13 amino acids. With 3 bases removed from V and 4 bases from J, the gap between germline ends came to 7 bases. CDR3 sequence: CASSMTAGNTIYF. CDR3 nucleotide sequence: TGTGCCAGTAGTATGACGGCAGGAAACACCATATATTTT.

This clone was counted a single time. CDR3 loop: CASSSSLTSTDTQYF. The CDR3 region has the DNA TGTGCCAGCAGCTCTAGCCTAACTAGCACAGATACGCAGTATTTT. This rearrangement joins TRBV7-3 to TRBJ2-3; a weak D match, TRBD2 (5 bases). V dropped 4 bases and J dropped 0 bases, with 11 bases sitting between them. The CDR3 runs 15 residues. The V gene's germline CDR1 is SGHTA and CDR2 FQGTGA.

The CDR3 reads CASSQGEGTDTQYF. The CDR3 DNA is TGTGCCAGCAGCCAAGGGGAAGGCACAGATACGCAGTATTTT. The V call is TRBV3-1 (or the pseudogene TRBV3-2), the J call TRBJ2-3; no definite D call. Germline-derived CDR1 and CDR2 are LGHDT and YNNKEL (reference sequence). The V and J ends lost 1 base and 1 base respectively, with 6 bases between them. The CDR3 runs 14 residues.

The V call is TRBV5-4, the J call TRBJ2-2; tentative D call: TRBD2 (6 bases). CDR1 is SGHNT, CDR2 YYREEE, per germline (reference sequence). This CDR3 has 17 residues. Trimming cost V 4 bases and J 0 bases, with 16 bases left between them. This CDR3 is CASSLRPGLSNTGELFF. The CDR3 DNA reads as TGTGCCAGCAGCCTAAGACCGGGACTTTCGAACACCGGGGAGCTGTTTTTT.

The CDR3 region has the DNA TGTGCCAGGGACAGGGGGGGGAACACTGAAGCTTTCTTT. Encoded protein: CARDRGGNTEAFF. The J gene is TRBJ1-1, the V gene TRBV2, with 10 bases identical to TRBD1. This CDR3 comprises 13 residues. The germline V gene encodes CDR1 SNHLY and CDR2 FYNNEI. J gave up 1 base and V 9 bases, and 2 bases lay outside the gene matches.

V and J are TRBV6-5 and TRBJ2-1; 9 nucleotides align to TRBD2. The trim removed 0 bases at V and 8 bases at J, leaving 8 bases unmatched. The CDR3 has 16 residues. CDR1 is MNHEY, CDR2 SVGAGI, per germline. The CDR3 DNA is TGTGCCAGCAGTTACTCGGGCGGGAGGGCCCCGTATGAGCAGTTCTTC. Protein: CASSYSGGRAPYEQFF.

V usage is TRBV10-3 and J usage is TRBJ1-1; tentative D call: TRBD1 (5 bases). CDR3 length: 14 residues. V was shortened by 10 bases and J by 0 bases, with 15 bases between the two germline ends. CDR1 is ENHRY and CDR2 is SYGVKD in the germline V gene. The CDR3 sequence is CATEAGQVNTEAFF. The CDR3 nucleotides are TGTGCCACCGAGGCGGGGCAGGTGAACACTGAAGCTTTCTTT.

The rearrangement joins TRBV3-1 (or the pseudogene TRBV3-2) to TRBJ1-3, with D perhaps matching TRBD1 (6 bases). Looked up from germline, CDR1 is LGHDT and CDR2 is YNNKEL (reference sequence). The length of the CDR3 is 16 residues. V was clipped by 5 bases and J by 3 bases, with 17 bases between them. The DNA of the CDR3 is TGTGCCAGCAGCAGAGGACCAGGGGTTAATGGAAACACCATATATTTT. Protein sequence: CASSRGPGVNGNTIYF.

The rearrangement joins TRBV7-8 to TRBJ1-5; TRBD1 aligns across 8 bases. The CDR3 loop spans 13 amino acids. V was pared by 5 bases and J by 6 bases, with 3 bases of the junction left unmatched. Germline V gene data show CDR1 as SGHVS and CDR2 as FQNEAQ. The CDR3 DNA is TGTGCCAGCAGCCTGGACAGGGCTCAGCCCCAGCATTTT. Translating it yields CASSLDRAQPQHF.

The chain joins TRBV5-1 to TRBJ2-2; TRBD2 might be the D (5 bases). The CDR3 consists of 16 residues. V was trimmed by 4 bases and J by 0 bases, leaving 13 bases between them. Germline-derived CDR1 and CDR2 are SGHRS and YFSETQ. CDR3 coding DNA: TGCGCCAGCAGCCTGAGCGGTCCAACGAACACCGGGGAGCTGTTTTTT. It translates to CASSLSGPTNTGELFF.

The chain carries TRBV2 and TRBJ1-2, with TRBD1 as a possible D gene (5 bases). Germline CDR1 SNHLY, CDR2 FYNNEI. V was clipped by 6 bases and J by 4 bases, with 12 bases between them. The CDR3 runs 13 residues. The CDR3 loop reads CASRPRGTYGYTF. CDR3 nucleotide sequence: TGTGCCAGCAGGCCACGAGGGACCTATGGCTACACCTTC.

The chain recombines TRBV9 with TRBJ1-2, with TRBD1 matching 9 bases. J gave up 6 bases and V 3 bases, and 6 bases lay outside the gene matches. The CDR3 sequence is 14 residues long. Germline V CDR1 and CDR2: SGDLS, YYNGEE. The CDR3 nucleotides are TGTGCCAGCAGCGCCTCGGGACAGGGAGATGGCTACACCTTC. It translates to CASSASGQGDGYTF. Full variable domain (rest looked up from reference TRBV9 and TRBJ1-2): DSGVTQTPKHLITATGQRVTLRCSPRSGDLSVYWYQQSLDQGLQFLIQYYNGEERAKGNILERFSAQQFPDLHSELNLSSLELGDSALYFCASSASGQGDGYTFGSGTRLTVV.

The gene calls are TRBV2 and TRBJ2-7; D not certain. V shed 5 bases and J shed 1 base, with 9 bases lying between them. Germline CDR1 is SNHLY and CDR2 is FYNNEI. CDR3 size: 13 residues. CDR3 region: CASSHGPSYEQYV. The CDR3, as DNA: TGTGCCAGCAGTCATGGACCATCCTACGAGCAGTACGTC.

The chain recombines TRBV7-9 with TRBJ1-4, with 11 nucleotides matching TRBD1. The V gene end was trimmed by 5 bases and the J gene end by 7 bases; junction bases not matched to a gene: 3. CDR3 length: 14 residues. The germline V gene has CDR1 SEHNR and CDR2 FQNEAQ (reference sequence). CDR3 in amino acids: CASSAGTGGEKLFF. The CDR3 DNA reads TGTGCCAGCAGCGCCGGGACAGGGGGTGAAAAACTGTTTTTT.

The rearrangement joins TRBV4-3 to TRBJ1-1, with unresolved D. V was cut by 4 bases and J by 5 bases, with 11 bases left in between. Germline V gene sequence: CDR1 LGHNA, CDR2 YSLEER. The CDR3 length is 13 residues. The CDR3 is CASSLERETEAFF. Written as DNA, the CDR3 is TGCGCCAGCAGCCTTGAGAGAGAGACTGAAGCTTTCTTT.